This T cell receptor beta chain was recovered during a study of T-cell memory formation after mild COVID-19. Study at large: TCR clusters were largely donor specific.

Germline CDR1 reads KGHDR; CDR2 reads SFDVKD. The CDR3 totals 17 residues. The V end was cut by 2 bases, the J end by 0 bases, with 10 bases between. TCR alpha and TCR beta cDNA libraries carrying sample barcodes and UMIs were produced by 5'RACE using constant-segment primers. TCRdb redid the calling of the 5' RACE reads with MiXCR, one entry per CDR3 protein. The data hold 550,000 to 650,000 distinct CDR3 sequences, with 15% to 20% observed a single time. The study's findings and limits: Some clones that responded were present in memory (sampled pre-infection), which suggests cross-reactive memory joined.

This clonotype was counted only a few times. Its antigen is unidentified. The receptor's source is an adult woman who had mild COVID-19 (a few samples of this study predate the infection). Cell type and time point are not known. This chain joins TRBV24-1 and TRBJ2-6, with D unresolved. The sequenced material came from PBMCs or a T cell subset sorted from them (not recorded which). The CDR3 protein is CATSDSARVSGANVLTF. CDR3 nucleotides: TGTGCCACCAGTGATTCGGCTCGAGTCTCTGGGGCCAACGTCCTGACTTTC.